Listed below are T cell receptor beta chains from one sample, sequenced in a study of shared T cell receptors in the human thymus. Profiled with immunoSEQ multiplex PCR; TCRdb holds only in-frame clones, not every one. The sample yields hundreds of thousands of clones, roughly 88% seen once. This sample was shared with a second study, whose subject was human thymus T cells.

The sample comprised thymocytes. Source of these receptors: a boy in the first two years of life with a congenital heart defect. The CDR3 runs from the conserved cysteine through the conserved F or W. D genes are given only for firm matches.

D gene	V gene	J gene	CDR3 DNA	CDR3 protein
-	TRBV7-2	TRBJ2-3	TGTGCCAGCACCAGAGGTCACCGCACAGATACGCAGTATTTT	CASTRGHRTDTQYF
-	TRBV27	TRBJ2-5	TGTGCCAGCAGTGGCCGGAAAGCAGGGGAGACCCAGTACTTC	CASSGRKAGETQYF
TRBD1	TRBV6-5	TRBJ2-5	TGTGCCAGCAGTTCCGACAGGGACCCAGGGACCCAGTACTTC	CASSSDRDPGTQYF
-	TRBV7-3	TRBJ1-3	TGTGCCAGCAGCGCGGTACTGCTCTCTGGAAACACCATATATTTT	CASSAVLLSGNTIYF
-	TRBV6-1	TRBJ1-3	TGTGCCAGCAGTGAAGGGACAAACTCTGGAAACACCATATATTTT	CASSEGTNSGNTIYF
TRBD2	TRBV11-2	TRBJ2-3	TGTGCCAGCAGCCCTCAGCGGGAGGCCCTCACAGATACGCAGTATTTT	CASSPQREALTDTQYF
-	TRBV7-9	TRBJ2-1	TGTGCCAGCAGAGCGCCCGGGATGCCAAGCGGCGCAGTCTTC	CASRAPGMPSGAVF
TRBD2	TRBV4-2	TRBJ2-1	TGTGCCAGCAGCCAAGATCGAGTGGTGCGGGAGGGCCTTCACGAGGGAGAGTTCTTC	CASSQDRVVREGLHEGEFF
-	TRBV28	TRBJ1-1	TGTGCCAGCGGTCCACAGAATTGTGAAGCTTTCTTT	CASGPQNCEAFF
-	TRBV29-1	TRBJ2-7	TGCAGCGTTGAACGGGCAGGGGACCCCTACGAGCAGTACTTC	CSVERAGDPYEQYF
-	TRBV15	TRBJ2-7	TGTGCCACCAGCAGAGATGGGGAGCCGAGCTCCTACGAGCAGTACTTC	CATSRDGEPSSYEQYF
TRBD1	TRBV6-5	TRBJ2-7	TGTGCCAGCAGTTACTCCCGACAGGGGGCGTCCTACGAGCAGTACTTC	CASSYSRQGASYEQYF
TRBD2	TRBV7-8	TRBJ2-1	TGTGCCAGCAGCATCCTCTTAGCGGGAGGAAAAAGTGAGCAGTTCTTC	CASSILLAGGKSEQFF
-	TRBV21-1	TRBJ1-1	TGTGCCAGCAGCCCAAAGGGGGACAAGAACACTGAAGCTTTCTTT	CASSPKGDKNTEAFF
TRBD1	TRBV4-3	TRBJ2-7	TGCGCCAGCAGCCAGGCCTCAGACAGGGGCAAGCTGCCCTCCTACGAGCAGTACTTC	CASSQASDRGKLPSYEQYF
TRBD2	TRBV9	TRBJ2-3	TGTGCCAGCAGCGTCGCCCCCCGGGACTACCTACCCACAGATACGCAGTATTTT	CASSVAPRDYLPTDTQYF
-	TRBV2	TRBJ2-5	TGTGCCAGCTCGGCGGTAGCGGCTCAAGAGACCCAGTACTTC	CASSAVAAQETQYF
TRBD1	TRBV6-1	TRBJ2-7	TGTGCCAGCAGTGGACAGGGGGCGTCCTACGAGCAGTACTTC	CASSGQGASYEQYF
TRBD1	TRBV5-4	TRBJ1-1	TGTGCCAGCAAAACCTCCGGGACAGGGGTTTTCAACACTGAAGCTTTCTTT	CASKTSGTGVFNTEAFF
-	TRBV12-1	TRBJ1-1	TGTGCCAGCAGCTTTAGTAATTCGGGGATGAACACTGAAGCTTTCTTT	CASSFSNSGMNTEAFF
-	TRBV18	TRBJ2-4	TGTGCCAGCTCCCTCGGGAGTAGCCAGTACTTC	CASSLGSSQYF
-	TRBV27	TRBJ2-6	TGTGCCAGCAGGTGCGATGGGGCCAACGTCCTGACTTTC	CASRCDGANVLTF
-	TRBV27	TRBJ2-7	TGTGCCAGCAGTTTACGCGGCTCGCACACCTACGAGCAGTACTTC	CASSLRGSHTYEQYF
-	TRBV4-3	TRBJ2-4	TGCGCCAGCAGCCAAGACCGTGGCACAAACATTCAGTACTTC	CASSQDRGTNIQYF
-	TRBV19	TRBJ2-1	TGTGCCAGTAGTCCACCTAGTAGCGCCTACAATGAGCAGTTCTTC	CASSPPSSAYNEQFF
TRBD2	TRBV5-8	TRBJ2-4	TGTGCCAGCAGCCACCCCGGGGGGAGACGAGTGAAGTACTTC	CASSHPGGRRVKYF
TRBD2	TRBV11-2	TRBJ2-1	TGTGCCAGCAGCCCAACCGGGGGGGGCAATGAGCAGTTCTTC	CASSPTGGGNEQFF
-	TRBV28	TRBJ2-2	TGTGCCAGCAGTGAAGACCCCCGGGGTCCGACCGGGGAGCTGTTTTTT	CASSEDPRGPTGELFF
TRBD2	TRBV13	TRBJ2-5	TGTGCCAGCGGGAGAGCGGGAGGGCCGGGAGAGACCCAGTACTTC	CASGRAGGPGETQYF
-	TRBV5-4	TRBJ2-5	TGTGCCAGCAGCTTGGAAACTTTTAGGGGAGGTGGAGAGACCCAGTACTTC	CASSLETFRGGGETQYF
TRBD1	TRBV5-4	TRBJ2-7	TGTGCCAGCAGCTTGGGGGGGGGACAGGGAGAAGACGAGCAGTACTTC	CASSLGGGQGEDEQYF
TRBD2	TRBV27	TRBJ2-3	TGTGCCAGCAGTTCCCCCAGCGGGAGGGACACAGATACGCAGTATTTT	CASSSPSGRDTDTQYF
-	TRBV5-8	TRBJ1-5	TGTGCCAGCAGCTTTAGGAGGCCCTATAGCAATCAGCCCCAGCATTTT	CASSFRRPYSNQPQHF
TRBD1	TRBV25-1	TRBJ2-7	TGTGCCAGCAGTGGACAGGGGGGCGAGCAGTACTTC	CASSGQGGEQYF
TRBD1	TRBV5-1	TRBJ1-3	TGCGCCAGCCGTCCCGACAGGGATCCTGGAAACACCATATATTTT	CASRPDRDPGNTIYF
-	TRBV28	TRBJ2-1	TGTGCCCATGAACCGGGTAACCACAATGAGCAGTTCTTC	CAHEPGNHNEQFF
TRBD2	TRBV11-1	TRBJ2-1	TGTGCCATCGGGTTAATAGCGGGAGGGCGGGATGAGCAGTTCTTC	CAIGLIAGGRDEQFF
-	TRBV6-5	TRBJ1-5	TGTGCCAGCAGGTCGGGGCCGGGGGATCAGCCCCAGCATTTT	CASRSGPGDQPQHF
-	TRBV19	TRBJ1-2	TGTGCCAGTAGCGCGCCGCGTTTGGACTATGGCTACACCTTC	CASSAPRLDYGYTF
-	TRBV23-1	TRBJ2-2	TGCGCCAGCAGTCACAAATTGGCCTTGGGGCAGAACACCGGGGAGCTGTTTTTT	CASSHKLALGQNTGELFF
TRBD2	TRBV6-5	TRBJ2-1	TGTGCCAGCAGCTACAGGACTAGCGTTCTCCATGAGCAGTTCTTC	CASSYRTSVLHEQFF